Included here is one T cell receptor (beta chain) sequence, with context. The germline CDR1 and CDR2 sequences are LGHNA and YNFKEQ. With V trimmed by 4 bases and J by 3 bases, 9 bases remained unmatched. The CDR3 runs to 15 residues. The data were produced by immunoSEQ multiplex PCR, yet TCRdb's version contains in-frame clones alone and is incomplete. The repertoire includes hundreds of thousands of clones, 90% of them detected once, and over 0.95% sits in the top ten. These data originate in a study of blood T cell repertoires in COVID-19. At the level of the study: From the United States, Italy and Spain came samples of acute and convalescent COVID-19. In each case, the material was cDNA or gDNA derived from T cells, B-cell-depleted T cells, or PBMCs.

V is TRBV4-2 and J is TRBJ2-7; TRBD1 aligns across 7 bases. The TCR was taken from a young man who had recovered from COVID-19. Sequencing was performed on PBMCs or T cells enriched from blood (not recorded which). CDR3 DNA sequence: TGTGCCAGCAGCCTTGAGAGGGGGCCCTTCTACGAGCAGTACTTC. This gives the protein CASSLERGPFYEQYF.